The clone carrying this TCR beta chain occurred many times. These data belong to a study of T-cell reconstitution after alpha-beta-depleted transplantation in children. Germline CDR1 and CDR2: MDHEN and SYDVKM. V lost 8 bases, J lost 6 bases, and 22 bases lay in between. This CDR3 contains 16 residues. The authors prepared the TCRbeta library with unique molecular identifiers. MiXCR was run by TCRdb on the PCR reads, yielding one entry per CDR3 protein. This table holds 200,000 to 250,000 distinct CDR3 sequences, 12% found once. V usage is TRBV28 and J usage is TRBJ2-2, with D perhaps being TRBD1 or TRBD2 (5 bases each). This clonotype was sampled from a human donor who donated a stem cell graft to a child with acute lymphoblastic leukemia. Material: PBMCs from the stem cell graft donor, obtained from the stem cell graft. CDR3 region: CASREVGLVEAGELFF. DNA of the CDR3: TGTGCCAGCCGGGAAGTGGGGCTTGTGGAGGCCGGGGAGCTGTTTTTT. Combining the CDR3 with reference TRBV28 and TRBJ2-2 gives the whole variable domain DVKVTQSSRYLVKRTGEKVFLECVQDMDHENMFWYRQDPGLGLRLIYFSYDVKMKEKGDIPEGYSVSREKKERFSLILESASTNQTSMYLCASREVGLVEAGELFFGEGSRLTVL.